This TCR beta chain appears in the sequencing data of a study of regulatory T cells in long-lasting Graves disease. As for the study in general: It was over 5 years of antithyroid drugs, with positive TSH receptor antibodies, that meant persistent Graves' disease.

This clonotype was counted a few times. V shed 4 bases and J shed 4 bases, with 14 bases lying between them. This CDR3 spans 14 amino acids. Germline loops: CDR1 SGDLS, CDR2 YYNGEE. To make TCR beta libraries, researchers used iRepertoire HTBI primers and Arm-PCR of CDR3 regions. TCRdb ran MiXCR on the multiplex PCR reads and lists one entry per CDR3 protein. The data contain hundreds of thousands of distinct CDR3 sequences, 20% to 25% of them seen just once; the ten biggest clones take up roughly 7%. Sample time point: persistent/refractory GD, antithyroid drugs over 5 years with positive TRAb. Making the TCR library involved RNA that had been extracted from PBMCs.

The sample here was peripheral blood mononuclear cells (PBMCs), taken when the disease was refractory, from a patient treated with antithyroid drugs. The TCR comes from a female donor with Graves disease. The gene calls are TRBV9 and TRBJ1-2, with a tentative D call TRBD1 (6 bases). The CDR3 DNA is TGTGCCAGCAGCCCAAGGGGGGAACCCTATGGCTACACCTTC. Translated: CASSPRGEPYGYTF.